This T cell receptor beta chain was sequenced in a study of blood T cell repertoires in COVID-19. Clones were read by immunoSEQ multiplex PCR, and TCRdb kept only the in-frame ones, dropping some. The table includes a few hundred thousand clones, 65% to 90% detected once. The V and J ends lost 4 bases and 10 bases, in that order; junction bases with no gene match: 9. The germline gives CDR1 SGHNT, CDR2 YYREEE (reference sequence). CDR3 length: 14 amino acids. This clone was detected a few times. The source is a human donor in a cohort sampled during active COVID-19. The V gene is TRBV5-4, the J gene TRBJ2-1, with 9 bases aligning to TRBD2. Sequenced material: peripheral blood. In DNA form, the CDR3 reads TGTGCCAGCAGCGGAGGGACTAGCTTAAGGGAGCAGTTCTTC. It yields the protein CASSGGTSLREQFF.